This is a list of T cell receptor beta chains from one sample in a study of blood T cell repertoires in COVID-19. TCRdb keeps only in-frame clones here, not all; method: immunoSEQ multiplex PCR. The sample contains 45,000 to 70,000 clones, 65% to 85% of which appear only once. Sequences were obtained from peripheral blood. These TCRs come from a man aged 60-69 years with acute or convalescent COVID-19. Both conserved end residues are part of each CDR3. A D gene is named only where the DNA matches it firmly. A clone size is listed for some rows: how often the clone was seen (once, few, many), or a class if it is expanded.

>-|-|TRBJ1-4|TRBV30
TGTGCCTGGAAGGTGGGCAGGGGTAATGAAAAACTGTTTTTT
CAWKVGRGNEKLFF
>-|few|TRBJ2-1|TRBV9
TGTGCCAGCAGCGTAAGTCTAGGCGCCTACAATGAGCAGTTCTTC
CASSVSLGAYNEQFF
>TRBD1|-|TRBJ2-7|TRBV6-6
TGTGCCAGCAGTCTCGGGACAGGGTTTGAGCAGTACTTC
CASSLGTGFEQYF
>-|-|TRBJ1-6|TRBV13
TGTGCCAGCAGCTTACGGGGGAAGGCTGGTTCACCCCTCCACTTT
CASSLRGKAGSPLHF
>-|-|TRBJ2-1|TRBV7-9
TGTGCCAGCAGCGCACAGGGCCTGTCCTACAATGAGCAGTTCTTC
CASSAQGLSYNEQFF
>TRBD2|-|TRBJ2-1|TRBV7-2
TGTGCCAGCAGCTTAGCGTGGGGGCTTCCGGGACTAGCGTCCTACAATGAGCAGTTCTTC
CASSLAWGLPGLASYNEQFF
>-|-|TRBJ2-2|TRBV19
TGTGCCAGTAGGACCAGGGAGGCCGGGGAGCTGTTTTTT
CASRTREAGELFF
>-|-|TRBJ2-2|TRBV19
TGTGCCAGTAGCCCGACAGCCGGGGAGCTGTTTTTT
CASSPTAGELFF
>-|-|TRBJ1-1|TRBV19
TGTGCCAGTAGTATCTCAGAGAACACTGAAGCTTTCTTT
CASSISENTEAFF
>TRBD2|-|TRBJ2-3|TRBV6-1
TGTGCCAGCAGTGAAGCGCCAAGCGGGGGGGCGGATACGCAGTATTTT
CASSEAPSGGADTQYF
>TRBD1|-|TRBJ1-2|TRBV5-1
TGCGCCAGCAGAGAGGGTACAGGGGGCGCAGGCTACACCTTC
CASREGTGGAGYTF
>TRBD1|-|TRBJ1-1|TRBV27
TGTGCCAGCAATGGACAGGGGGGCACTGAAGCTTTCTTT
CASNGQGGTEAFF
>TRBD2|-|TRBJ2-1|TRBV10-1
TGCGCCAGCAGTGCGGGACTAGCGGGGGGGAGTAATGAGCAGTTCTTC
CASSAGLAGGSNEQFF
>TRBD1|once|TRBJ1-1|TRBV3-1/TRBV3-2
TGTGCCAGCCACACAACAGGGGCGACTGAAGCTTTCTTT
CASHTTGATEAFF
>-|-|TRBJ1-2|TRBV6-5
TGTGCCAGCAGCGCCGGAGGGACGTCCAACTATGGCTACACCTTC
CASSAGGTSNYGYTF
>-|-|TRBJ2-3|TRBV30
TGTGCCTGGAGTGTGGCCCCAGATACGCAGTATTTT
CAWSVAPDTQYF
>TRBD1|-|TRBJ2-1|TRBV11-1
TGTGCCAGCAGCTCGGACAGGGTGGGGGGCAATGAGCAGTTCTTC
CASSSDRVGGNEQFF
>-|-|TRBJ2-2|TRBV5-4
TGTGCCAGCAGTACTCCGGACAGACTCACCGGGGAGCTGTTTTTT
CASSTPDRLTGELFF
>-|-|TRBJ1-3|TRBV5-6
TGTGCCAGCAGCTTGGTGGGGAGGGACGGAGGTCGAAACACCATATATTTT
CASSLVGRDGGRNTIYF
>-|-|TRBJ1-5|TRBV9
TGTGCCAGCAGCGTAGGGGCAGGGTATCAGCCCCAGCATTTT
CASSVGAGYQPQHF
>-|-|TRBJ2-4|TRBV11-1
TGTGCCAGCAGCTTAGGCGGTAACACGAACATTCAGTACTTC
CASSLGGNTNIQYF
>-|-|TRBJ1-4|TRBV6-6
TGTGCCAGCAGTTACGGGCAGGGAGGTGAAAAACTGTTTTTT
CASSYGQGGEKLFF
>TRBD1|-|TRBJ1-4|TRBV5-1
TGCGCCAGCAAATCGTCCGGGACAGGGCCCCCTGAAGGAGAAAAACTGTTTTTT
CASKSSGTGPPEGEKLFF
>TRBD1|few|TRBJ1-5|TRBV4-2
TGTGCCAGCAGCCAAGAAGGACAGGGCGCCTCCTATAGCAATCAGCCCCAGCATTTT
CASSQEGQGASYSNQPQHF
>-|-|TRBJ2-4|TRBV5-5
TGTGCCAGCAGGGTCGGGGGTCCGGAAAACATTCAGTACTTC
CASRVGGPENIQYF
>-|-|TRBJ2-5|TRBV5-1
TGCGCCAGCAGCTTGGGACACCGGCAAGAGACCCAGTACTTC
CASSLGHRQETQYF
>TRBD1|few|TRBJ1-6|TRBV27
TGTGCCAGCAGTACTCCGACAGGGTACAATTCACCCCTCCACTTT
CASSTPTGYNSPLHF
>-|-|TRBJ1-2|TRBV28
TGTGCCAGCAGTCCGATGGGGAGAGATGGCTACACCTTC
CASSPMGRDGYTF
>-|once|TRBJ2-5|TRBV6-6
TGTGCCAGCAGAAATCTGGAGACCCAGTACTTC
CASRNLETQYF
>TRBD2|-|TRBJ2-1|TRBV3-1/TRBV3-2
TGTGCCAGCAGCCAAGATCGGACTAGCGGGGGGGCCGGAGATGAGCAGTTCTTC
CASSQDRTSGGAGDEQFF
>TRBD1|-|TRBJ2-3|TRBV6-5
TGTGCCGGGTCGACAGGGGTAGATACGCAGTATTTT
CAGSTGVDTQYF
>-|-|TRBJ1-5|TRBV3-1/TRBV3-2
TGTGCCAGCAGCCAGGGGGCAAGGCAGCCCCAGCATTTT
CASSQGARQPQHF
>-|-|TRBJ1-1|TRBV11-3
TGTGCCAGCAGCTCCACCGGGGGGCAGAACACTGAAGCTTTCTTT
CASSSTGGQNTEAFF
>-|few|TRBJ2-2|TRBV5-1
TGCGCCAGCAGCTTGGCCAACGGGTCTCCGGCCGGGGAGCTGTTTTTT
CASSLANGSPAGELFF
>-|once|TRBJ1-5|TRBV28
TGTGCCAGCACCGAGTTGGGGGCGGGCAATCAGCCCCAGCATTTT
CASTELGAGNQPQHF
>-|once|TRBJ2-5|TRBV5-1
TGCGCCAGCAGCTCCGGGGTCGGGGTCGTCGAGACCCAGTACTTC
CASSSGVGVVETQYF
>TRBD2|-|TRBJ2-5|TRBV19
TGTGCCAGTAGACCACTAGCGGGGGGTCCCGAGACCCAGTACTTC
CASRPLAGGPETQYF
>-|-|TRBJ2-7|TRBV20-1
TGCAGTGCAAACCAGGCGTACGAGCAGTACTTC
CSANQAYEQYF
>-|-|TRBJ1-5|TRBV5-1
TGCGCCAGCAGCTTGGCGGGGATGGACAATCAGCCCCAGCATTTT
CASSLAGMDNQPQHF
>-|medium-sized|TRBJ1-6|TRBV28
TGTGCCAGCGGACAGACGGAAGTTTCACCCCTCCACTTT
CASGQTEVSPLHF
>TRBD2|-|TRBJ2-1|TRBV9
TGTGCCAGCAGCGACAATAGCGGGGACCAATCCTACAATGAGCAGTTCTTC
CASSDNSGDQSYNEQFF
>-|-|TRBJ2-3|TRBV11-2
TGTGCCAGCAGCTCGCCCCCTAGTGATACGCAGTATTTT
CASSSPPSDTQYF
>-|-|TRBJ1-4|TRBV28
TGTGCCAGCACCAATGGGGGGGCTGTTAATGAAAAACTGTTTTTT
CASTNGGAVNEKLFF
>TRBD2|-|TRBJ2-4|TRBV29-1
TGCAGCGTGGGGACTAGCGGGGGCAAACTAGCCAAAAACATTCAGTACTTC
CSVGTSGGKLAKNIQYF
>TRBD2|-|TRBJ2-1|TRBV29-1
TGCAGCGTTGCGAAGACTAGCGGATACAATGAGCAGTTCTTC
CSVAKTSGYNEQFF
>TRBD2|-|TRBJ2-1|TRBV19
TGTGCTCCCGACGACGGCGGGGGGGCCGAGTACGAGCAGTTCTTC
CAPDDGGGAEYEQFF